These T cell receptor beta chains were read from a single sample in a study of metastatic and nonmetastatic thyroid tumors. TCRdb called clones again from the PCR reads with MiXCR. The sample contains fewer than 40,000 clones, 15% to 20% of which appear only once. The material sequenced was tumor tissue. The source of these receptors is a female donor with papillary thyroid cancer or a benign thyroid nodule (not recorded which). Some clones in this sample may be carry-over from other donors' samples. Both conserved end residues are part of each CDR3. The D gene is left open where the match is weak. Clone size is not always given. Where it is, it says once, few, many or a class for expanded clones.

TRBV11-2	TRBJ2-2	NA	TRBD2	CASSLVPGGPEDTGELFF	TGTGCCAGCAGCTTAGTTCCGGGGGGGCCGGAGGACACCGGGGAGCTGTTTTTT
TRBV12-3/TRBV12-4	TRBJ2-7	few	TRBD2	CASSFGLAGEGYEQYF	TGTGCCAGCAGTTTCGGACTAGCGGGAGAAGGCTACGAGCAGTACTTC
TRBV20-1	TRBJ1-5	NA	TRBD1	CSATDRNGDQPQHF	TGCAGTGCTACGGACAGGAATGGTGATCAGCCCCAGCATTTT
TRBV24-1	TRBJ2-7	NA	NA	CATGGRYEQYF	TGTGCCACCGGAGGACGGTACGAGCAGTACTTC
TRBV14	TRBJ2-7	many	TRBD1	CASSQDRGRPPYEQYF	TGTGCCAGCAGCCAAGATAGGGGGCGGCCTCCCTACGAGCAGTACTTC
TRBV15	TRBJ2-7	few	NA	CATSRWTVELYEQYF	TGTGCCACCAGCAGATGGACAGTTGAACTCTACGAGCAGTACTTC
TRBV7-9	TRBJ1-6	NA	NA	CASSKAGSSSPLHF	TGTGCCAGCAGTAAGGCAGGGAGTTCCTCACCCCTCCACTTT
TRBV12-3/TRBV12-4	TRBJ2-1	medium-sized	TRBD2	CASSLGTSGRGEQFF	TGTGCCAGCAGTCTCGGGACTAGCGGGAGAGGAGAGCAGTTCTTC
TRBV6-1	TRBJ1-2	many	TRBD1	CASSDRQGSFWGYGYTF	TGTGCCAGCAGTGATAGACAGGGGAGCTTTTGGGGCTATGGCTACACCTTC
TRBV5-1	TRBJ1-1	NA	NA	CASSLVGGRSETEAFF	TGCGCCAGCAGCCTAGTGGGGGGGCGCTCGGAAACTGAAGCTTTCTTT
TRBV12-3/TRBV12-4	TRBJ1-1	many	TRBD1	CASSFGRGRTKNTEAFF	TGTGCCAGCAGTTTTGGCAGGGGGCGGACTAAGAACACTGAAGCTTTCTTT
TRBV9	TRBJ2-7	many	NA	CASSVDLGTQYEQYF	TGTGCCAGCAGCGTAGATCTCGGGACGCAATACGAGCAGTACTTC
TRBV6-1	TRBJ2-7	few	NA	CASSEDGRTRGEQYF	TGTGCCAGCAGTGAAGATGGGCGGACAAGAGGAGAGCAGTACTTC
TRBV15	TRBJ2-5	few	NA	CATRGQSPSLAQETQYF	TGTGCCACCCGGGGCCAATCCCCCTCACTAGCCCAAGAGACCCAGTACTTC
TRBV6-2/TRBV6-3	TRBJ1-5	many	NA	CASSKGDFLQPQHF	TGTGCCAGCAGCAAGGGGGACTTCTTACAGCCCCAGCATTTT
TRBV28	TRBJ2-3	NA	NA	CAGSSLEVYSTDTQYF	TGTGCCGGCAGTTCACTGGAGGTCTACAGCACAGATACGCAGTATTTT
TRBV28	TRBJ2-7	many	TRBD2	CASRPGGGRSYEQYF	TGTGCCAGCAGACCCGGGGGGGGGCGATCCTACGAGCAGTACTTC
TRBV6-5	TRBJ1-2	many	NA	CASSYTALYGYTF	TGTGCCAGCAGTTACACAGCCCTTTATGGCTACACCTTC
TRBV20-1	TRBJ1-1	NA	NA	CIARVNTEAFF	TGCATTGCTAGGGTGAACACTGAAGCTTTCTTT
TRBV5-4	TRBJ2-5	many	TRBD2	CASSFRAGGGETQYF	TGTGCCAGCAGCTTTCGAGCGGGAGGAGGGGAGACCCAGTACTTC
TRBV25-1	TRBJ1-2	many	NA	CASSEGTNNGYTF	TGTGCCAGCAGTGAGGGGACAAATAACGGCTACACCTTC
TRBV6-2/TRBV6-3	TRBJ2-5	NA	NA	CASSGTSWGRETQYF	TGTGCCAGCAGCGGTACTTCATGGGGGAGAGAGACCCAGTACTTC
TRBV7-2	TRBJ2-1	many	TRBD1	CASRDSGGTYNEQFF	TGTGCCAGCAGAGACTCAGGGGGAACCTACAATGAGCAGTTCTTC
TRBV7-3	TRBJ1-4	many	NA	CASSLTGGPQEKLFF	TGTGCCAGCAGCTTAACGGGGGGTCCCCAGGAAAAACTGTTTTTT
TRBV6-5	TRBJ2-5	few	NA	CASSYQTGIQETQYF	TGTGCCAGCAGTTACCAAACAGGGATTCAAGAGACCCAGTACTTC
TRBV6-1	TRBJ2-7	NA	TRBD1	CVSSESGQGSSYEQYF	TGTGTCAGCAGTGAATCGGGACAGGGTAGTTCCTACGAGCAGTACTTC
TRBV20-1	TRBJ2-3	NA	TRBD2	CSARGSSGQGGGHTDTQYF	TGCAGTGCTAGAGGGTCTAGCGGCCAAGGAGGTGGTCACACAGATACGCAGTATTTT
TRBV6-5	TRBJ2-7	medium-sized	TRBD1	CASSYSRTGAYEQYF	TGTGCCAGCAGTTACAGCCGGACAGGGGCCTACGAGCAGTACTTC
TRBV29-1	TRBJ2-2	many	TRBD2	CSGRTSYTGELFF	TGCAGCGGCCGGACTAGCTACACCGGGGAGCTGTTTTTT
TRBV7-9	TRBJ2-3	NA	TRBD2	CASSINSGRGYF	TGTGCCAGCAGCATCAATAGCGGGAGAGGGTATTTT
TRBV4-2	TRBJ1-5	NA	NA	CASSQGAGDSNQPQHF	TGTGCCAGCAGCCAAGGGGCTGGGGATAGCAATCAGCCCCAGCATTTT
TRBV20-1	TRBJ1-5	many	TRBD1	CSARTGEWNQPQHF	TGCAGTGCTAGGACAGGGGAGTGGAATCAGCCCCAGCATTTT
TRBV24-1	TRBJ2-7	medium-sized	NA	CATNGLIRDVEQYF	TGTGCCACCAACGGTCTTATCCGAGACGTCGAGCAGTACTTC
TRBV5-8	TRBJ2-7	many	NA	CASSSRRAHEQYF	TGTGCCAGCAGCTCCCGTCGCGCCCACGAGCAGTACTTC
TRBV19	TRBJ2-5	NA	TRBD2	CASSTLAGVETQYF	TGTGCCAGTAGTACCTTAGCGGGAGTAGAGACCCAGTACTTC
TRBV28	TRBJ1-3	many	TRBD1	CASSRDRVSGNTIYF	TGTGCCAGCAGTCGAGACAGGGTATCTGGAAACACCATATATTTT
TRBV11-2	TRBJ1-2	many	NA	CASSLGSYSSGYTF	TGTGCCAGCAGCTTAGGTTCCTACAGTAGCGGCTACACCTTC
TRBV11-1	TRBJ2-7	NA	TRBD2	CASSLAVRLAGGNYEQYF	TGTGCCAGCAGCTTAGCAGTTCGACTAGCGGGAGGGAACTACGAGCAGTACTTC
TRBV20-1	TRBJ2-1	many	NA	CSARLGSSYNEQFF	TGCAGTGCTAGACTGGGGAGCTCCTACAATGAGCAGTTCTTC
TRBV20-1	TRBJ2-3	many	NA	CSARPLMDTQYF	TGCAGTGCTAGACCGCTGATGGATACGCAGTATTTT
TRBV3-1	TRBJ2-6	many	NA	CASSQAASGANVLTF	TGTGCCAGCAGCCAAGCGGCGTCCGGGGCCAACGTCCTGACTTTC
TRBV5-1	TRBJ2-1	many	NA	CASSLVGGNNEQFF	TGCGCCAGCAGCTTGGTGGGCGGTAACAATGAGCAGTTCTTC
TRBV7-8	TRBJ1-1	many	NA	CASSGLGGNTEAFF	TGTGCCAGCAGTGGACTCGGTGGGAACACTGAAGCTTTCTTT
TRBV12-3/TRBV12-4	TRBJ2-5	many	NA	CASSPRDNQETQYF	TGTGCCAGCAGCCCCCGGGACAACCAAGAGACCCAGTACTTC
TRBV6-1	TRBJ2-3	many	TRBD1	CASRPGRGRDTQYF	TGTGCCAGCAGGCCGGGCAGGGGGAGAGATACGCAGTATTTT
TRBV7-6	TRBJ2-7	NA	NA	CASSLVAEGFGYEQYF	TGTGCCAGCAGCTTAGTAGCAGAGGGGTTTGGGTACGAGCAGTACTTC
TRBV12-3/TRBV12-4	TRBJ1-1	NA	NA	CASSLGGVDTESFF	TGTGCCAGCAGTTTAGGGGGTGTAGACACTGAATCTTTTTTT
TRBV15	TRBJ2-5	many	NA	CATSRLAGETQYF	TGTGCCACCAGCAGACTAGCAGGAGAGACCCAGTACTTC
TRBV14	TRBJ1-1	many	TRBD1	CASSPWDRSNTEAFF	TGTGCCAGCAGCCCGTGGGACAGGTCGAACACTGAAGCTTTCTTT
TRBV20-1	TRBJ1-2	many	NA	CSAKLRSGYTF	TGCAGTGCCAAATTGCGGAGTGGCTACACCTTC
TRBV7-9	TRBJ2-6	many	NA	CASSLIGSGANVLTF	TGTGCCAGCAGCTTAATTGGCTCTGGGGCCAACGTCCTGACTTTC
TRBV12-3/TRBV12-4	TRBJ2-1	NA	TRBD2	CASRQPGGDHHEQFF	TGTGCCAGCAGACAACCGGGGGGGGATCATCATGAGCAGTTCTTC
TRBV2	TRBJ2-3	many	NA	CASRADGGPRTSTDTQYF	TGTGCCAGCAGGGCTGACGGGGGGCCCAGAACTAGCACAGATACGCAGTATTTT
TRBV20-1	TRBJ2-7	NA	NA	CSARDLREARGIYEQYF	TGCAGTGCTAGAGATCTGAGAGAAGCGCGAGGCATTTACGAGCAGTACTTC